These 21 T cell receptor beta chains were sequenced from one sample in a study of OX40 agonist ivuxolimab in advanced cancers. The table came from immunoSEQ multiplex PCR; TCRdb's copy has only in-frame clones and leaves some out. The sample includes around 56,000 clones, roughly 86% of them seen just once. The sample in question was CD4+ or CD8+ T cells sorted from blood, obtained in a trial of the OX40 agonist ivuxolimab. These receptors were collected from an adult with an advanced solid tumor such as melanoma, head and neck, liver or kidney cancer.

The rearrangement links TRBV4-3 to TRBJ1-1; TRBD1 matches 8 bases. Germline V CDR1 and CDR2: LGHNA, YSLEER. CDR3 length: 15 amino acids. V shed 0 bases and J 4 bases; nucleotides not matched to a gene: 4. CDR3 loop: CASSQDFQGATEAFF. CDR3 DNA sequence: TGCGCCAGCAGCCAAGACTTTCAGGGGGCCACTGAAGCTTTCTTT.

CDR3 nucleotides: TGTGCCAGCAGTTTGGGGTTATTTGAAAAACTGTTTTTT. Its protein is CASSLGLFEKLFF. This chain uses TRBV28 with TRBJ1-4; D is ambiguous. Germline assignment: CDR1 MDHEN and CDR2 SYDVKM. The CDR3 is 13 residues long. With 3 bases removed from V and 7 bases from J, the gap between germline ends came to 9 bases.

The chain has TRBV5-1 and TRBJ2-5; maybe TRBD2 (6 bases). Matching the DNA end better, TRBJ2-7 makes the J call doubtful. Germline V gives CDR1 SGHRS, CDR2 YFSETQ. The CDR3 extends over 14 amino acids. The CDR3 DNA reads TGCGCCAGCAGCTTGGATCAGGGACTCTACGAGCAGTACTTC. Protein product: CASSLDQGLYEQYF.

The chain carries TRBV6-1 and TRBJ2-1, with TRBD1 matching 9 bases. The CDR3 has 15 amino acids. Germline CDR1 is MNHNS and CDR2 is SASEGT. Losses at the gene ends were 7 bases for V and 9 bases for J; bases not matched to a gene: 13. The CDR3 nucleotides are TGTGCCAGCACCGTCATGTGGGGGACAGGGACTGAGCAGTTCTTC. It codes for CASTVMWGTGTEQFF.

The V gene is TRBV27, the J gene TRBJ1-5, with D possibly matching TRBD1 (5 bases). CDR3 length equals 18 residues. Germline CDR1 reads MNHEY; CDR2 reads SMNVEV (reference sequence). Trimming stripped 5 bases from V and 3 bases from J, with 23 bases between. For the CDR3, the DNA is TGTGCCAGCAGTCCGATGACAGTCCGAGGGGTAATCAATCAGCCCCAGCATTTT. Residues: CASSPMTVRGVINQPQHF.

The table lists this clone with a few counts. The chain recombines TRBV11-2 with TRBJ2-1; the D is unclear. The V gene's germline CDR1 is SGHAT and CDR2 FQNNGV. V was shortened by 1 base and J by 3 bases, with 13 bases between the two germline ends. This CDR3 is 16 amino acids long. The CDR3 here is CASSLVWASNYNEQFF. DNA for the CDR3: TGTGCCAGCAGCTTAGTATGGGCGTCAAACTACAATGAGCAGTTCTTC.

V is TRBV2 and J is TRBJ1-5, with D possibly matching TRBD1 (6 bases). This CDR3 is 14 amino acids long. V lost 6 bases and J lost 0, with 9 bases in between. Per germline, CDR1 SNHLY and CDR2 FYNNEI. The CDR3 nucleotides are TGTGCCAGCAGAGGGGACAATAGCAATCAGCCCCAGCATTTT. This sequence encodes CASRGDNSNQPQHF.

The genes are TRBV4-3 and TRBJ2-3; D ambiguous. CDR1 is LGHNA and CDR2 is YSLEER in the germline V gene. V was clipped by 0 bases and J by 1 base, with 5 bases between them. This CDR3 has 14 amino acids. The CDR3 reads CASSQDDRTDTQYF. As DNA, the CDR3 is TGCGCCAGCAGCCAAGACGACCGCACAGATACGCAGTATTTT.

The chain links TRBV6-1 to TRBJ2-1, with 11 positions matching TRBD2. Germline CDR1 MNHNS, CDR2 SASEGT. The CDR3 is 14 residues long. J was trimmed by 9 bases and V by 6 bases; bases with no gene match: 7. CDR3 DNA: TGTGCCAGCAGCTTGACTAGCGGGAAGTCTGAGCAGTTCTTC. Translation: CASSLTSGKSEQFF.

This chain joins TRBV19 and TRBJ2-7; D not resolved. V was shortened by 5 bases and J by 2 bases, with 13 bases between the two germline ends. The germline gives CDR1 LNHDA, CDR2 SQIVND (reference sequence). The CDR3 runs to 14 residues. The CDR3 region is CASSFREQTYEQYF. CDR3 coding DNA: TGTGCCAGTAGTTTCCGAGAACAGACCTACGAGCAGTACTTC.

This rearrangement joins TRBV4-2 to TRBJ1-4, with D maybe TRBD1 (6 bases). The V end lost 0 bases, the J end lost 7 bases, and 12 bases lay between the germline ends. This CDR3 has 15 residues. The V gene's germline CDR1 is LGHNA and CDR2 YNFKEQ. The CDR3 coding sequence is TGTGCCAGCAGCCAAGACAGGGGAGGGAGTGAAAAACTGTTTTTT. Protein: CASSQDRGGSEKLFF.

V gene TRBV28 combines with J gene TRBJ2-1; D not resolved. V was pared by 3 bases and J by 3 bases, with 6 bases between. The CDR3 totals 13 residues. Germline V CDR1 and CDR2: MDHEN, SYDVKM. This CDR3 reads CASSFGHYNEQFF. For the CDR3, the DNA is TGTGCCAGCAGTTTTGGTCACTACAATGAGCAGTTCTTC.

The CDR3 is CASSVPAASYGYTF. The CDR3 DNA is TGTGCCAGCAGCGTGCCGGCGGCTTCCTATGGCTACACCTTC. This sequence joins TRBV7-2 and TRBJ1-2; no firm D call. The germline V gene encodes CDR1 SGHTA and CDR2 FQGNSA. V was clipped by 5 bases and J by 4 bases, with 14 bases between them. This CDR3 is built from 14 residues.

The chain links TRBV6-5 to TRBJ1-5; D not resolved. The CDR3 is 14 residues long. CDR1 and CDR2 (germline): MNHEY, SVGAGI. Trimming cost V 4 bases and J 0 bases, with 7 bases left between them. Written as DNA, the CDR3 is TGTGCCAGCAGTTCGCGGGGTAGCAATCAGCCCCAGCATTTT. Residues: CASSSRGSNQPQHF.

The chain is built from TRBV10-3 and TRBJ2-1; 8 nucleotides agree with TRBD2. The germline gives CDR1 ENHRY, CDR2 SYGVKD. The CDR3 is 15 amino acids. V was pared by 0 bases and J by 4 bases, with 2 bases of the junction left unmatched. The CDR3: CAISESSGSYNEQFF. DNA for the CDR3: TGTGCCATCAGTGAGTCGAGCGGGAGTTACAATGAGCAGTTCTTC.

The V and J genes are TRBV21-1 and TRBJ2-1; the table's D call, TRBD1, was not checked against the DNA. TRBV21-1 is assigned pseudogene status. CDR3 length: 16 residues. The CDR3 is CASSNQGHNSYNEQFF. CDR3 nucleotides: TGTGCCAGCAGCAATCAGGGCCATAACTCCTACAATGAGCAGTTCTTC.

The chain employs TRBV29-1 and TRBJ1-2, with D uncertain. CDR3 size: 11 residues. Germline V gives CDR1 SQVTM, CDR2 ANQGSEA. Trimming removed 0 bases from V and 6 bases from J, with 5 bases in between. The CDR3: CSVEEGNGYTF. CDR3 DNA sequence: TGCAGCGTTGAAGAAGGTAATGGCTACACCTTC.

This clone was seen just once. V gene TRBV11-3 combines with J gene TRBJ1-3; TRBD1 matches at 7 bases. Germline lookup yields CDR1 SGHNT and CDR2 YENEEA. The CDR3 consists of 16 residues. V shed 4 bases, J shed 5 bases, and the junction held 11 bases outside the gene matches. CDR3 loop: CASSYPGTDYRNTIYF. CDR3 nucleotides: TGTGCCAGCAGCTATCCCGGGACAGATTATAGAAACACCATATATTTT.

This chain uses TRBV9 with TRBJ1-5, with D maybe TRBD1 (6 bases). The germline V gene encodes CDR1 SGDLS and CDR2 YYNGEE. V lost 1 base and J 4 bases, leaving 12 bases between the germline ends. This CDR3 comprises 15 residues. The CDR3 protein is CASSVNRVGNQPQHF. The CDR3 nucleotides are TGTGCCAGCAGCGTAAACAGGGTCGGGAATCAGCCCCAGCATTTT.

The J gene is TRBJ1-3, the V gene TRBV6-6, with D hard to call. The CDR3 sequence is 16 residues long. The V gene lost 0 bases and the J gene lost 0 bases, with 9 bases spanning the gap. Germline V gene data show CDR1 as MNHNY and CDR2 as SVGAGI (reference sequence). This CDR3 reads CASSYSSSSSGNTIYF. CDR3 nucleotide sequence: TGTGCCAGCAGTTACTCGAGTAGTTCCTCTGGAAACACCATATATTTT.

Of note for this clone: The sample has other DNA sequences that encode this CDR3 too. The chain joins TRBV19 to TRBJ1-2, with D tentatively TRBD1 (6 bases). Germline V gene lookup returns CDR1 LNHDA and CDR2 SQIVND (reference sequence). V lost 6 bases and J 3 bases, leaving 11 bases between the germline ends. The CDR3 totals 13 residues. The CDR3 region has the DNA TGTGCCAGTAGCCTACAGGGTGACTATGGCTACACCTTC. This translates into CASSLQGDYGYTF. The full variable domain, completed using reference TRBV19 and TRBJ1-2, is DGGITQSPKYLFRKEGQNVTLSCEQNLNHDAMYWYRQDPGQGLRLIYYSQIVNDFQKGDIAEGYSVSREKKESFPLTVTSAQKNPTAFYLCASSLQGDYGYTFGSGTRLTVV.